Below are 12 T cell receptor beta chains sequenced from a single sample in a study of shared clonotypes between healthy human individuals. Measured with immunoSEQ multiplex PCR; TCRdb has only the in-frame clones, and not every one. Seen here are roughly 2 million clones, approximately 94% observed once, and the top ten hold 1.1%. Naive CD8 cells lacked CD45RO, underwent positive selection for CCR7 and left out terminally differentiated effector memory CD45RA+ cells. The sample taken for sequencing was naive CD8+ T cells sorted from blood. The receptors were sampled from a man between 18 and 29 years old in good health.

The rearrangement links TRBV27 to TRBJ2-7, with D perhaps given as TRBD1 or TRBD2 (7 bases each). The CDR3 is 15 residues long. The germline gives CDR1 MNHEY, CDR2 SMNVEV (reference sequence). The V and J ends lost 6 bases and 2 bases respectively, with 17 bases between them. The CDR3 loop is CASRVLAGGAYEQYF. The DNA for the CDR3 is TGTGCCAGCAGAGTACTAGCAGGGGGGGCCTACGAGCAGTACTTC.

The chain carries TRBV7-9 and TRBJ1-5; D might be TRBD1 (5 bases). CDR3 length: 15 amino acids. Looked up from germline, CDR1 is SEHNR and CDR2 is FQNEAQ (reference sequence). Trimming pared 1 base from V and 3 bases from J, leaving 10 bases between. Written as DNA, the CDR3 is TGTGCCAGCAGCTTAGTAGGGGAGAACAATCAGCCCCAGCATTTT. It specifies CASSLVGENNQPQHF.

The rearrangement links TRBV6-5 to TRBJ1-6, with unresolved D. The CDR3 is 14 residues long. Trimming removed 5 bases at V and 9 bases at J, with 14 bases between. The germline CDR1 and CDR2 sequences are MNHEY and SVGAGI. CDR3 DNA sequence: TGTGCCAGCAGTACCGGGCCTGCGAGTTCACCCCTCCACTTT. It specifies CASSTGPASSPLHF.

V and J are TRBV2 and TRBJ2-5, with TRBD1 as a possible D gene (5 bases). This CDR3 is built from 16 residues. The germline V gene has CDR1 SNHLY and CDR2 FYNNEI. V lost 0 bases to trimming and J lost 3 bases, with 14 bases between them. For the CDR3, the DNA is TGTGCCAGCAGTGAAGCGCTGCCCAGGGCAAAAGAGACCCAGTACTTC. This encodes CASSEALPRAKETQYF.

The rearrangement uses TRBV27 and TRBJ2-1, with D possibly TRBD1 on 6 matching bases. V shed 3 bases and J shed 3 bases, with 12 bases lying between them. This CDR3 comprises 15 residues. CDR1 MNHEY and CDR2 SMNVEV come from the germline V gene (reference sequence). CDR3 region: CASSLVGAYYNEQFF. As DNA, the CDR3 is TGTGCCAGCAGTTTGGTGGGGGCCTACTACAATGAGCAGTTCTTC.

This chain uses TRBV11-2 with TRBJ2-1; TRBD2 matches 7 bases. CDR3 length: 17 residues. V lost 5 bases and J lost 4; bases outside the gene matches: 14. In germline, CDR1 is SGHAT, CDR2 FQNNGV. CDR3 residues: CASSLARPGRFYNEQFF. The CDR3 nucleotides read TGTGCCAGCAGCCTCGCACGTCCCGGGAGGTTTTACAATGAGCAGTTCTTC.

A note on this clone: Other DNA sequences in the same sample also yield this CDR3. The V call is TRBV5-6, the J call TRBJ2-7; 10 nucleotides match TRBD1. Germline loops: CDR1 SGHDT, CDR2 YYEEEE. V shed 5 bases, J shed 0 bases, and the junction held 11 bases outside the gene matches. There are 17 residues in the CDR3. The CDR3 region has the DNA TGTGCCAGCAGTCATATGGTGGGACAGGGGTTCTCCTACGAGCAGTACTTC. Protein: CASSHMVGQGFSYEQYF.

The chain links TRBV7-8 to TRBJ1-1; possible D gene TRBD1, 5 bases. V was pared by 1 base and J by 8 bases, with 14 bases between. The CDR3 runs 14 residues. The germline V gene has CDR1 SGHVS and CDR2 FQNEAQ. The CDR3 sequence is CASSLVGTGREAFF. Written as DNA, the CDR3 is TGTGCCAGCAGCTTAGTAGGTACAGGCAGGGAAGCTTTCTTT.

The CDR3 sequence: CASSLGDNSPLHF. The CDR3 DNA follows: TGTGCCAGCAGCTTGGGTGATAATTCACCCCTCCACTTT. The chain combines TRBV5-5 with TRBJ1-6; D gene ambiguous. V was clipped by 0 bases and J by 5 bases, with 3 bases between them. The CDR3 totals 13 residues. Germline-derived CDR1 and CDR2 are SGHKS and YYEKEE (reference sequence). The whole variable domain, filled in from reference TRBV5-5 and TRBJ1-6, reads DAGVTQSPTHLIKTRGQQVTLRCSPISGHKSVSWYQQVLGQGPQFIFQYYEKEERGRGNFPDRFSARQFPNYSSELNVNALLLGDSALYLCASSLGDNSPLHFGNGTRLTVT.

V usage is TRBV6-5 and J usage is TRBJ2-7; possibly TRBD1 for D (6 bases). The CDR3 runs to 13 residues. Germline loops: CDR1 MNHEY, CDR2 SVGAGI. V was trimmed by 4 bases and J by 4 bases, leaving 11 bases between them. The CDR3 region is CASSSTQGYEQYF. Written as DNA, the CDR3 is TGTGCCAGCAGTTCGACTCAGGGGTACGAGCAGTACTTC.

The rearrangement links TRBV4-1 to TRBJ2-2; a possible D gene is TRBD1 (6 bases). V lost 6 bases, J lost 6 bases, and 14 bases lay in between. Germline CDR1 is MGHRA and CDR2 is YSYEKL. This CDR3 has 14 residues. CDR3: CASSWGPGPGELFF. CDR3 sequence (DNA): TGCGCCAGCAGTTGGGGGCCTGGGCCCGGGGAGCTGTTTTTT.

The rearrangement uses TRBV12-5 and TRBJ2-1; 11 nucleotides align to TRBD2. The CDR3 totals 17 residues. Germline-derived CDR1 and CDR2 are LGHNT and FRNRAP. J gave up 0 bases and V 4 bases, and 5 bases lay outside the gene matches. DNA of the CDR3: TGTGCTAGTGGTTCGAGCCTAGCGGGGGGCTCCTACAATGAGCAGTTCTTC. It yields the protein CASGSSLAGGSYNEQFF. Variable domain in full (rest from reference TRBV12-5 and TRBJ2-1): DARVTQTPRHKVTEMGQEVTMRCQPILGHNTVFWYRQTMMQGLELLAYFRNRAPLDDSGMPKDRFSAEMPDATLATLKIQPSEPRDSAVYFCASGSSLAGGSYNEQFFGPGTRLTVL.